This T cell receptor beta chain was recorded in a study of T-cell memory formation after mild COVID-19. CDR1 is SGHRS, CDR2 YFSETQ, per germline. The V gene lost 6 bases and the J gene lost 3 bases, with 14 bases spanning the gap. This CDR3 spans 14 amino acids. The table lists this clonotype with many counts. One entry per CDR3 protein results from TCRdb running MiXCR on the 5' RACE reads. The sample records some 340,000 distinct CDR3 sequences, roughly 13% being singletons. The chain combines TRBV5-1 with TRBJ2-3; the D is unclear. Source material: PBMCs or a T cell subset sorted from them (not recorded which). This sequence was found in a man aged 18-30 years who had mild COVID-19 (a few samples of this study predate the infection). Cell type and time point are not known. Here the CDR3 DNA reads TGCGCCAGCAACGACTTCCCCCCTACAGATACGCAGTATTTT. This codes for CASNDFPPTDTQYF.